This entry lists 6 T cell receptor beta chains sequenced from one sample in a study of CXCR3-negative and CXCR3-positive naive CD8 T cells. Via 5' RACE with UMI labels, TRB cDNA libraries were prepared. TCRdb reanalyzed the 5' RACE reads, giving one entry per CDR3 protein sequence and no DNA. The table lists over 55,000 distinct CDR3 sequences. The sequenced sample was memory CD8+ T cells from blood. The source of these receptors is a human donor in good health. Some clones in this sample may be carry-over from other donors' samples.

The chain couples TRBV5-1 to TRBJ1-3; absent DNA, TCRdb's TRBD1 call cannot be checked. The germline V gene has CDR1 SGHRS and CDR2 YFSETQ. This CDR3 is built from 16 residues. The CDR3 loop reads CASSPIGDSSGNTIYF.

J is TRBJ1-1 and V is TRBV2; there is no DNA to check the TCRdb D call of TRBD1. Germline V gives CDR1 SNHLY, CDR2 FYNNEI. The CDR3 has 14 amino acids. The CDR3 reads CASKPLTGGTEAFF.

The J gene is TRBJ2-2, the V gene TRBV29-1. The CDR3 spans 13 residues. The V gene's germline CDR1 is SQVTM and CDR2 ANQGSEA. The CDR3 sequence is CSVEIRDTGELFF.

The chain is built from TRBV29-1 and TRBJ2-7; TCRdb designates TRBD1, a call that cannot be tested without DNA. The CDR3 is 13 residues long. Per the germline V gene, CDR1 is SQVTM and CDR2 is ANQGSEA. CDR3 sequence reads: CSVVPGQSYEQYF.

This chain connects TRBV7-9 to TRBJ1-1; the TCRdb D gene call, TRBD1, has no DNA to confirm it. The CDR3 spans 18 residues. Germline CDR1 is SEHNR and CDR2 is FQNEAQ (reference sequence). The CDR3 spells CASSLEWQGGSMNTEAFF. The full variable domain, completed using reference TRBV7-9 and TRBJ1-1, is DTGVSQNPRHKITKRGQNVTFRCDPISEHNRLYWYRQTLGQGPEFLTYFQNEAQLEKSRLLSDRFSAERPKGSFSTLEIQRTEQGDSAMYLCASSLEWQGGSMNTEAFFGQGTRLTVV.

This chain connects TRBV29-1 to TRBJ2-3; TCRdb calls TRBD1, which cannot be checked without DNA. Germline V lookup: CDR1 SQVTM, CDR2 ANQGSEA. CDR3 length: 20 amino acids. The CDR3 spells CSVEDRLKGRQGIVADTQYF.